Each of the 4 T cell receptor beta chains below was sequenced from the same sample in a study of T cells in narcolepsy. Sequencing was performed with immunoSEQ multiplex PCR; in TCRdb, only in-frame clones are kept and a portion is missing. Of roughly 24,000 clones in the sample, 81% are singletons; the top ten hold roughly 4%. Sequenced material: memory (CD45RA-) CD4+ T cells from blood. The source is a human donor in good health.

The rearrangement links TRBV7-9 to TRBJ2-2; D is perhaps TRBD1 (5 bases). V lost 3 bases, J lost 1 base, and 6 bases lay in between. This CDR3 contains 14 residues. Germline V gene data show CDR1 as SEHNR and CDR2 as FQNEAQ (reference sequence). The CDR3 here is CASSLDKNTGELFF. As DNA, the CDR3 is TGTGCCAGCAGCTTGGACAAGAACACCGGGGAGCTGTTTTTT.

This chain joins TRBV7-8 and TRBJ2-6, with D maybe TRBD1 (5 bases). V shed 5 bases and J shed 0 bases, with 11 bases lying between them. Germline CDR1 and CDR2: SGHVS and FQNEAQ. CDR3 size: 16 residues. The CDR3 bases are TGTGCCAGCAGCAATAACAGGTTCTCTGGGGCCAACGTCCTGACTTTC. This sequence encodes CASSNNRFSGANVLTF.

The CDR3 DNA is TGCGCCAGCAGCCCCAGGGGACAGGATAAAAACATTCAGTACTTC. Its translation: CASSPRGQDKNIQYF. This chain links TRBV5-1 with TRBJ2-4; the match to TRBD1 covers 8 bases. Looked up from germline, CDR1 is SGHRS and CDR2 is YFSETQ. After removal of 4 bases from V and 4 bases from J, the junction contained 7 bases not matched to a gene. The CDR3 sequence is 15 residues long.

This clone occurred once. For the CDR3, the DNA is TGTGCCAGCAGCCCGGACAGGAGAGGCTCCTACGAGCAGTACTTC. The encoded protein is CASSPDRRGSYEQYF. The chain combines TRBV5-5 with TRBJ2-7; 7 bases agree with TRBD1. J gave up 0 bases and V 4 bases, and 7 bases lay outside the gene matches. Germline assignment: CDR1 SGHKS and CDR2 YYEKEE (reference sequence). The CDR3 length is 15 residues.